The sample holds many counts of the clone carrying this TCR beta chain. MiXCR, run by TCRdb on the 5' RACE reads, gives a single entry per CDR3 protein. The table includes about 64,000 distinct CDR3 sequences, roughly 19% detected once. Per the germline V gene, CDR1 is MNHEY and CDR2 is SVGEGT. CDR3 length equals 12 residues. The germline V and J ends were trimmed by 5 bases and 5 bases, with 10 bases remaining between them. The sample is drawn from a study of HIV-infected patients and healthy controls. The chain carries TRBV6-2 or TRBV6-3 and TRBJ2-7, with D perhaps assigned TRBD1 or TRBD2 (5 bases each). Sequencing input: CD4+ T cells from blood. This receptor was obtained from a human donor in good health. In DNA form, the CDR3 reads TGTGCCAGCAGTGAGGGGCGGGACGAGCAGTACTTC. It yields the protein CASSEGRDEQYF.